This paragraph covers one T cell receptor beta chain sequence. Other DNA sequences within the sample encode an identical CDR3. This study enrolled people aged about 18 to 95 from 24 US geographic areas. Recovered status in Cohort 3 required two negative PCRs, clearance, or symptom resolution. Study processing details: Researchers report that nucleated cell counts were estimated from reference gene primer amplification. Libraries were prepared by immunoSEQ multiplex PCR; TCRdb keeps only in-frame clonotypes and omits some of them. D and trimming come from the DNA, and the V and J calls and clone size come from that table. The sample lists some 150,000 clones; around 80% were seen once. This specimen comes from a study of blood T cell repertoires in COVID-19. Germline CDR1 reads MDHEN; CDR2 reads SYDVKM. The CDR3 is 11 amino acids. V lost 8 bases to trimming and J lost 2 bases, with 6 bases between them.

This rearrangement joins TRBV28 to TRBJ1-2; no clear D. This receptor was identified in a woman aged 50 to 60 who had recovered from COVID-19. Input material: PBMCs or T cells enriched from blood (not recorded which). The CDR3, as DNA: TGTGCCAGCTCCAGGAACTATGGCTACACCTTC. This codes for CASSRNYGYTF.